The T cell receptor beta chain under discussion was sequenced for a study of ipilimumab plus nivolumab after autologous stem cell transplantation. The assay was immunoSEQ multiplex PCR, and TCRdb's table has in-frame clones only and misses some. The profile shows approximately 16,000 clones, under 85% of them singletons. V lost 5 bases, J lost 3 bases, and 8 bases lay in between. Germline V lookup: CDR1 MNHNS, CDR2 SASEGT. CDR3 length equals 13 residues. Patients got ipilimumab 1 mg/kg beginning 14 to 28 days post-transplant. This specimen consisted of PBMCs, obtained in a trial of ipilimumab plus nivolumab as post-transplant consolidation. The J gene is TRBJ2-4, the V gene TRBV6-1; D gene unclear. The TCR sequence derives from a male donor with primary mediastinal lymphoma. Written as DNA, the CDR3 is TGTGCCAGCAGTCCTCTGGGCAAAAACATTCAGTACTTC. This translates into CASSPLGKNIQYF.